This TCR beta chain was observed in a study of early T cells in non-severe SARS-CoV-2 infection (dated by TCRdb to the early 2020s). With respect to the entire study: Because TCR sequencing relied on bulk RNA taken from unsorted whole blood, pairing of alpha and beta chains was not possible. The study at large found these results: VDJdb matching was skewed toward anti-spike CD8 responses and likely underestimated virus-specific expansions by missing private and CD4 specificities.

A case-control design nested within a healthcare worker cohort in London, UK, was used, with weekly nasopharyngeal swab PCR tests and blood sampling performed. Between 23 and 31 March 2020, the week of the UK lockdown, healthcare workers were enrolled and then followed up weekly for as long as 16 weeks. This clonotype was recorded at least ten times. Its antigen target is currently unknown. Base qualities are not provided; no much larger clone lies one nucleotide away. Receptor libraries were prepared by 5' RACE. The run used a NextSeq 500. Unique molecular identifiers were attached to individual cDNA molecules in the TCR library protocol so that sequencing error and PCR bias could be corrected. Sequencing covered both TCR alpha and beta chains, and within each sample the abundances of alpha and beta sequences were tightly co-correlated. From the authors' description of their analysis: Decombinator V4 was used to annotate the V gene, J gene and CDR3 of the TCR sequences. Expanded TCRs were defined as changing significantly between any two time points under a Poisson model with p below 0.0001. TCR abundances were normalised to the total number of TCRs sequenced per sample and were expressed as counts per million. MAIT TCRs were defined by TRAV1-2 paired with TRAJ12, TRAJ20 or TRAJ33, and iNKT TCRs by TRAV10 paired with TRAJ18. VDJdb, accessed on 1 November 2021, was searched for TCRs annotated for CMV, EBV and SARS-CoV-2, and TCRs annotated for more than one antigen were excluded. TCRdb's own reprocessing of the public reads used fastp at Q25 and MiXCR and kept productive beta chains. Each CDR3 protein gets just one entry, which takes the most common genes and DNA from the rows behind it. TCRdb assigned the V and J calls; the authors' analysis was not used. In this sample the table shows 40,000 to 60,000 distinct CDR3 sequences, approximately 5.7% of which occur a single time. The ten most abundant clones make up under 8% of the sample.

The CDR3 starts with the cysteine, ends with the phenylalanine, and has 12 residues. CDR3 DNA only is kept here, 36 bases in frame from base 1. Sequences MNHEY (CDR1) and SVGAGI (CDR2) are obtained from the germline V gene. Trimming takes 10 bases off V and 4 bases off J; junction bases not matched to a gene: 1. The sequence was obtained from an adult who was a healthcare worker with PCR-confirmed SARS-CoV-2 infection or an uninfected control (not recorded which). The sequencing used whole blood, collected at baseline. Recombination connected TRBV6-5 to TRBJ2-1; 10 central nucleotides agree with TRBD2. The CDR3 reads as follows: CATSGGYNEQFF. At the DNA level, the sequence is TGTGCCACTAGCGGGGGTTACAATGAGCAGTTCTTC.